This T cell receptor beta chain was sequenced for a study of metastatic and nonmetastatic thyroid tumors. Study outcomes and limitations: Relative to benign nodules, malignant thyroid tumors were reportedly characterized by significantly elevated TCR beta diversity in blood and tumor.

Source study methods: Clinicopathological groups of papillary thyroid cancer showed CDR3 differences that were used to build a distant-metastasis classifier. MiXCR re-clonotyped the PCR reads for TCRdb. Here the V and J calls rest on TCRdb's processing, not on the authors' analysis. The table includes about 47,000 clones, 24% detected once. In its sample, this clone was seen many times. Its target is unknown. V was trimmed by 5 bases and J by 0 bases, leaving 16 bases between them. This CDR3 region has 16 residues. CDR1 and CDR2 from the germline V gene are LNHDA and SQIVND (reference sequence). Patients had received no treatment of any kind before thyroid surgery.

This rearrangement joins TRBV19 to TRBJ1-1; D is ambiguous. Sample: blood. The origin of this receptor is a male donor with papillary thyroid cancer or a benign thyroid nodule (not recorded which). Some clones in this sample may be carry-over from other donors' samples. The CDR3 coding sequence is TGTGCCAGTAGTGTTCGGCAGGCGACCCTGAACACTGAAGCTTTCTTT. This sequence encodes CASSVRQATLNTEAFF.